The present TCR beta chain was sequenced within a study of blood T cell repertoires in COVID-19. About the research overall: PBMCs, B-cell-depleted T cells, or T cells were the source of the cDNA or gDNA that made up the material.

The age range of participants was about 18 to 90 years, with residence in about two dozen US areas. Participants' own reports of clinical history determined their cohort assignment. The repertoire was sequenced with immunoSEQ multiplex PCR; TCRdb's copy has only in-frame clones and lacks some. The sample yields around 310,000 clones, under 90% seen once. V lost 1 base and J lost 3; bases outside the gene matches: 4. Germline V gene lookup returns CDR1 SQVTM and CDR2 ANQGSEA. The CDR3 is 15 residues long. Sample: PBMCs or T cells enriched from blood (not recorded which). The chain recombines TRBV29-1 with TRBJ1-1, with 11 bases that match TRBD1. The TCR sequence derives from a woman aged 25 to 39 who had recovered from COVID-19. This CDR3 is CSVEGTGGADTEAFF. As DNA, the CDR3 is TGCAGCGTTGAAGGGACAGGGGGCGCGGACACTGAAGCTTTCTTT.